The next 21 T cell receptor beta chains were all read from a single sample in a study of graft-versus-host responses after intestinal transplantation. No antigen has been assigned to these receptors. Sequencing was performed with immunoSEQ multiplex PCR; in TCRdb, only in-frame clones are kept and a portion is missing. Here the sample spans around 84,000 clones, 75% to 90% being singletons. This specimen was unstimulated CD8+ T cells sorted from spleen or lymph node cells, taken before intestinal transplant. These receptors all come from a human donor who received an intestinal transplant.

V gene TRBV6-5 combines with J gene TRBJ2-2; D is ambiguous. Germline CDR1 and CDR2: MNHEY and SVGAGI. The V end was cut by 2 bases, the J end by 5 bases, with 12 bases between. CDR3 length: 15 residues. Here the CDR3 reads CASSYVSFSTGELFF. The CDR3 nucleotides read TGTGCCAGCAGTTACGTTTCATTCTCGACCGGGGAGCTGTTTTTT.

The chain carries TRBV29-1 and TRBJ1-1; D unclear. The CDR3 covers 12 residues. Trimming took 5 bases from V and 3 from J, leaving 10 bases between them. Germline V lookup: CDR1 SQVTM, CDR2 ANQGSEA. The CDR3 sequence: CSVCPMDTEAFF. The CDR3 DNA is TGCAGCGTTTGCCCTATGGACACTGAAGCTTTCTTT.

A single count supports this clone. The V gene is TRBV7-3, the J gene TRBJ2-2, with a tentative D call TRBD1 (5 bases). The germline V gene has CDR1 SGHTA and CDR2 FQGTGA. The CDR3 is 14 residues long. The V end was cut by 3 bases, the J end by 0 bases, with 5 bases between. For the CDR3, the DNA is TGTGCCAGCAGCTTCAGGGCGAACACCGGGGAGCTGTTTTTT. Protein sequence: CASSFRANTGELFF.

The CDR3 bases are TGCGCCACCCTCCCGGGCGGCTCTAGCACAGATACGCAGTATTTT. Translating it yields CATLPGGSSTDTQYF. The chain is built from TRBV5-1 and TRBJ2-3; D gene ambiguous. The CDR3 loop spans 15 amino acids. Germline V lookup: CDR1 SGHRS, CDR2 YFSETQ. V lost 9 bases and J 0 bases, leaving 17 bases between the germline ends.

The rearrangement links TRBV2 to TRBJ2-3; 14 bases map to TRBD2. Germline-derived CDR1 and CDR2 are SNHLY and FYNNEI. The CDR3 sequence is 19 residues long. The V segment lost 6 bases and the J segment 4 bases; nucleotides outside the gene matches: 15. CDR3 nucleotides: TGTGCCAGCAGGGACGATATATGGACTAGCGGGAGGAGGGCAGATACGCAGTATTTT. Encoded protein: CASRDDIWTSGRRADTQYF.

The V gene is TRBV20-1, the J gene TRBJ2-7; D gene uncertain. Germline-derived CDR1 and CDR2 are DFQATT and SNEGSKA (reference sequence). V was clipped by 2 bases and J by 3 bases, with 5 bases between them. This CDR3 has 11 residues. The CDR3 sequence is CSARYYYEQYF. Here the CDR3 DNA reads TGCAGTGCTAGATACTACTACGAGCAGTACTTC.

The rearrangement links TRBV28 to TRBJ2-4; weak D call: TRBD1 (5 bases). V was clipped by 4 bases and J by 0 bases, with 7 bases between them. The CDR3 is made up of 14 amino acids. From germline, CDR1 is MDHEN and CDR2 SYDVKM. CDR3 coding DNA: TGTGCCAGCAGTTCAGGGTTAGCCAAAAACATTCAGTACTTC. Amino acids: CASSSGLAKNIQYF.

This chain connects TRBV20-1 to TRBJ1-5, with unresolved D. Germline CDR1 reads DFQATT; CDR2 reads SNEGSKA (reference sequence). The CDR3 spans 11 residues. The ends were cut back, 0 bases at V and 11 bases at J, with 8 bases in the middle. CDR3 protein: CSARDGGAQHF. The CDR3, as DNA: TGCAGTGCTAGAGATGGTGGGGCCCAGCATTTT.

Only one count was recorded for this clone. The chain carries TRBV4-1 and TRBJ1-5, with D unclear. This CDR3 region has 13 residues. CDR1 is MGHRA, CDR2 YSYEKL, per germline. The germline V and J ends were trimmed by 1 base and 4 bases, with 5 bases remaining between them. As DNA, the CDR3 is TGCGCCAGCAGCCAAGTAGAAAATCAGCCCCAGCATTTT. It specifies CASSQVENQPQHF.

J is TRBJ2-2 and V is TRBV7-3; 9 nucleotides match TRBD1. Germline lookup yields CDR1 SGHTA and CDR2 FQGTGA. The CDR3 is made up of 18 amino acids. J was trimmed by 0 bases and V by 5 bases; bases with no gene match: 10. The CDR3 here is CASSPTRTGDTNTGELFF. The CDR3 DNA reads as TGTGCCAGCAGCCCAACACGGACAGGGGACACGAACACCGGGGAGCTGTTTTTT.

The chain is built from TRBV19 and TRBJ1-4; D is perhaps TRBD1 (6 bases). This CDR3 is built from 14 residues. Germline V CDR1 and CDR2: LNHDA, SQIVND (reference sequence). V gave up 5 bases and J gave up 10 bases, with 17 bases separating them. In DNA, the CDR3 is TGTGCCAGTAGTTGCGACAGGAATATTGCAAAACTGTTTTTT. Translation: CASSCDRNIAKLFF.

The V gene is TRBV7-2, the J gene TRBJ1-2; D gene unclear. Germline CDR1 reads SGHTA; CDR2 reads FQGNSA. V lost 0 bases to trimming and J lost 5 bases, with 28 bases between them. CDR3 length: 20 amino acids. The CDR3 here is CASSLATGPYPISPLYGYTF. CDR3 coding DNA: TGTGCCAGCAGCTTAGCTACCGGGCCCTACCCCATATCTCCCCTTTATGGCTACACCTTC.

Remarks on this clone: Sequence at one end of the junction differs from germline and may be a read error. CDR3 sequence reads: CASSLTGLNQAQHF. DNA of the CDR3: TGTGCCAGCAGTTTAACAGGGTTAAATCAGGCCCAGCATTTT. The chain is built from TRBV28 and TRBJ1-5; D perhaps matches TRBD1 (6 bases). Per germline, CDR1 MDHEN and CDR2 SYDVKM. CDR3 size: 14 residues. The full variable domain, its missing parts supplied by reference TRBV28 and TRBJ1-5, is DVKVTQSSRYLVKRTGEKVFLECVQDMDHENMFWYRQDPGLGLRLIYFSYDVKMKEKGDIPEGYSVSREKKERFSLILESASTNQTSMYLCASSLTGLNQAQHFGDGTRLSIL.

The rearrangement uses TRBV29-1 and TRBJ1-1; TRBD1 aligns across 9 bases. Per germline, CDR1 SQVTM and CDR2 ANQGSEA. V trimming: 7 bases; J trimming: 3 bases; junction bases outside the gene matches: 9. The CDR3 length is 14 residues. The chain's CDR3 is CSGRTGVLDTEAFF. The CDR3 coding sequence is TGCAGCGGAAGGACAGGGGTCCTTGACACTGAAGCTTTCTTT.

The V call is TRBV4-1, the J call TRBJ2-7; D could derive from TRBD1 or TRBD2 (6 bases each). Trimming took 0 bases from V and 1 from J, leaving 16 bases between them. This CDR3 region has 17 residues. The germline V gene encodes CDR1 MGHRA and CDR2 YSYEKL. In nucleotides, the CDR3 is TGCGCCAGCAGCCAAGATCTTCCGGGGGCAGGATCCTACGAGCAGTACTTC. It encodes CASSQDLPGAGSYEQYF.

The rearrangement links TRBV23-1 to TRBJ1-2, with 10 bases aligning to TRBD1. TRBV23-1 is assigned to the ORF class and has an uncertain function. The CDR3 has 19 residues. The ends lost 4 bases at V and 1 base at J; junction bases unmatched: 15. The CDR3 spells CASSPSGAGQGQHNYGYTF. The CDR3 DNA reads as TGCGCCAGCAGTCCATCCGGAGCGGGACAGGGGCAACATAACTATGGCTACACCTTC.

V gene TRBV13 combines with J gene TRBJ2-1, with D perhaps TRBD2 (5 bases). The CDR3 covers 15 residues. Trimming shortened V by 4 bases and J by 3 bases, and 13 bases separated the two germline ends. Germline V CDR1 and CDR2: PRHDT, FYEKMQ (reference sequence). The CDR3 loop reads CASSSRDTLYNEQFF. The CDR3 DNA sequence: TGTGCCAGCAGCTCCCGGGATACCCTCTACAATGAGCAGTTCTTC.

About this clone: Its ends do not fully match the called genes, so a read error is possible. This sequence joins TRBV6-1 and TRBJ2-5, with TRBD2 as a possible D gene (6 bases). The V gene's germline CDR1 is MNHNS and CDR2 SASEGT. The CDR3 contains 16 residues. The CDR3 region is CAISEGPAGPSKLQYF. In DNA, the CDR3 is TGTGCCATCAGTGAGGGGCCAGCGGGCCCTTCTAAGCTCCAGTACTTC.

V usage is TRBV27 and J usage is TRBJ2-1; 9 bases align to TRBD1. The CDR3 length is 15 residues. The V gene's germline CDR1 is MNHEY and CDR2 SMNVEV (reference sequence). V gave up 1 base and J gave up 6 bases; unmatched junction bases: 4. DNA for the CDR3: TGTGCCAGCAGTTTATGGGGACAGGGTGGCAATGAGCAGTTCTTC. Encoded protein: CASSLWGQGGNEQFF.

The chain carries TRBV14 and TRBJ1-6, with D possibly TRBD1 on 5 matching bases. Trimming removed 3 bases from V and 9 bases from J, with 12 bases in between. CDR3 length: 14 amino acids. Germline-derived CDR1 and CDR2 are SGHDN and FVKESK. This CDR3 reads CASSQGGDGSPLHF. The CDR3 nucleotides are TGTGCCAGCAGCCAGGGAGGGGACGGTTCACCCCTCCACTTT.

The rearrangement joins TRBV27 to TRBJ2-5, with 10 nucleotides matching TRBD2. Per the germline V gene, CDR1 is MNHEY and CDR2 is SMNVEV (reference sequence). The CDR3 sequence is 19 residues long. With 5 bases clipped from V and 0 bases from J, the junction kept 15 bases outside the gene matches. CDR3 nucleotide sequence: TGTGCCAGCAGTCCTTCCCGGGTAGCGGGGGGTCCTAACCAAGAGACCCAGTACTTC. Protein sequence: CASSPSRVAGGPNQETQYF.